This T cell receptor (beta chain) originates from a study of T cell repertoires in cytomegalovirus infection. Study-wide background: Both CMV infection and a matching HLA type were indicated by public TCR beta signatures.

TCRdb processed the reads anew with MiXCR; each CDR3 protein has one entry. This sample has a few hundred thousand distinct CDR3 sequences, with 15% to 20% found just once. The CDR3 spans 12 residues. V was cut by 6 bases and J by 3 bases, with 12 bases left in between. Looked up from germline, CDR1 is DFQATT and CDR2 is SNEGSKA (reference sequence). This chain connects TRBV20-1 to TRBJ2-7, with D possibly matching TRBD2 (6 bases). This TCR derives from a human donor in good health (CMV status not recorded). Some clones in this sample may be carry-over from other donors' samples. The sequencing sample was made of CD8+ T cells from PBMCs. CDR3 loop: CSANMGLYEQYF. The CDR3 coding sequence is TGCAGTGCCAACATGGGACTCTACGAGCAGTACTTC.